This T cell receptor (beta chain) stems from a study of Ad26.COV2.S vaccination and SARS-CoV-2 variants (dated by TCRdb to the early 2020s). In terms of the full investigation: Donors in the vaccine arm were drawn from COV1001, a phase I-IIa trial of Ad26.COV2.S in healthy adults that was multicentre, randomized, double-blind and placebo-controlled. Dosing of Ad26.COV2.S was intramuscular, at either 5x10^10 or 1x10^11 viral particles, delivered as one shot or as two shots spaced 56 days apart. Sequencing of the TCRbeta repertoire served to evaluate the specificity and breadth of SARS-CoV-2-reactive T cell receptors following Ad26.COV2.S vaccination. The TCR-sequenced set comprised approximately 30 samples: some 19 Ad26.COV2.S vaccine recipients, 5 placebo recipients and 8 SARS-CoV-2 convalescent individuals. Participants in the trial were split at random into five groups of five each, receiving low-dose or high-dose Ad26.COV2.S once or twice, or else placebo on both occasions. Investigators remained blinded to trial group allocation during experiments and outcome assessment. What the work shows at the level of the full study, not this receptor alone: The study was not powered for comparison of responses between vaccine doses or regimens. Non-spike TCR breadth was comparable between vaccine and placebo recipients, consistent with the vaccine containing only spike. The authors noted that total T cell responses may have been underestimated by the TCR breadth and depth analyses. After vaccination, substantial breadth of spike-specific CD8+ and CD4+ T cell responses was reported. Higher spike-specific TCR breadth was observed in Ad26.COV2.S recipients than in placebo recipients (P = 0.0014).

The immunoSEQ Assay was used to sequence TCRbeta CDR3 regions. After extraction, genomic DNA underwent amplification by bias-controlled multiplex PCR, followed by high-throughput sequencing. In the paper's pipeline: To quantify the absolute abundance of each unique TCRbeta CDR3 region, sequences were collapsed and filtered. T cell fraction was estimated by normalization of TCRbeta template counts to usable DNA, with usable DNA being measured through amplification of reference genes present in all nucleated cells. Repertoire TCRs were annotated as SARS-CoV-2-specific by exact matching of V gene, CDR3 amino acid sequence and J gene to a known reactive TCR set. MIRA supplied the reference SARS-CoV-2 TCR set, which was filtered for enrichment in COVID-19-positive ImmuneCODE repertoires so that public or cross-reactive TCRs were removed. Based on the MIRA antigens, annotated TCRs were further analysed at the level of specific ORF or position within ORF. Breadth was defined as the number of annotated unique rearrangements divided by the total number of unique productive rearrangements, and depth was defined as the summed frequency of the annotated unique rearrangements. Group comparisons of TCR breadth used two-sided Wilcoxon rank-sum tests. What TCRdb holds here is the immuneACCESS table cut down to in-frame rearrangements. Part of the clones is not present; checked against another copy, under half of the missing clones reflect an unresolved V gene, and the others are unexplained. V, J and clone size derive from that table, while D and trimming were established from the DNA sequence. This sample lists about 400,000 clones; under 90% were detected once. Roughly 7.4% of the sample belongs to the ten largest clones.

According to the study, the label for this sample's treatment or condition signals: approximately 18 received Ad26.COV2.S at low or high dose, single or two shots; several received placebo; per-sample allocation not given. For vaccine and placebo recipients, the sequenced repertoires came from samples collected on day 63 after the first injection. Between 29 July and 7 August 2020, Cohort 1b enrolled 25 adults aged 18-55 years at one site in Boston, USA. Ad26.COV2.S was a replication-incompetent adenovirus type 26 vector expressing a prefusion-stabilized SARS-CoV-2 spike protein from the original Wuhan strain. In regard to this clone: The clone's antigen remains unknown. No quality values exist for individual bases; no much larger clone is one base distant.

Trimming takes 8 bases from V and 1 base from J, and the germline ends sit 5 bases apart. As encoded in the germline V gene, CDR1 is WSHSY while CDR2 is SAAADI. There are 11 amino acids in the CDR3, from cysteine to phenylalanine inclusive. The retained sequence is limited to the CDR3, 33 bases, with the frame set at the first base. The TCR was taken from a person between 18 and 60 years old who received the Ad26.COV2.S COVID-19 vaccine or a placebo. The V and J genes are TRBV10-2 and TRBJ2-5; there is no confident call for the D gene. The specimen was peripheral blood, collected in a trial of Ad26.COV2.S vaccine versus placebo. CDR3 loop: CASASQETQYF. The DNA reads as follows: TGCGCCAGCGCCTCCCAAGAGACCCAGTACTTC.